This T cell receptor (beta chain) appears in the sequencing data of a study of cytomegalovirus exposure and HLA in healthy donors. Findings and limits, study-wide: Later on, a genetic analysis was performed. It linked a missense variant in DCLRE1C with V- and J-gene trimming of TCR beta. There were over 150 TCR beta chains listed as cytomegalovirus-associated. Later on, an analysis found that several of the most significant clusters appeared to be linked to common viral pathogens, which included parvovirus B19.

This clone was observed a few times. Antigen unknown. V was pared by 5 bases and J by 0 bases, with 10 bases between. This CDR3 has 14 amino acids. The germline CDR1 and CDR2 sequences are MDHEN and SYDVKM. The PCR had 60 Vbeta and 13 Jbeta primers. In the original analysis: A later analysis counted roughly 74 million unique TCR beta chains, about 10 million shared. Using immunoSEQ multiplex PCR, the repertoire was profiled, and TCRdb retains in-frame clones only, with some absent. V and J calls and clone size are those listed in that table; D and trimming were worked out from the DNA. The data show 150,000 to 200,000 clones, more than 70% seen once.

The source material was PBMCs. This chain uses TRBV28 with TRBJ1-1, with TRBD1 as a possible D gene (6 bases). The sequence was collected from a middle-aged man in good health and CMV-seropositive. The CDR3 coding sequence is TGTGCCAGCAGTGGCGGGGGCATGAACACTGAAGCTTTCTTT. Translating it yields CASSGGGMNTEAFF.